This T cell receptor (beta chain) was found in a study of blood T cell repertoires in COVID-19. Study-wide background: COVID-19 samples, acute and convalescent, were from the United States, Italy and Spain. Sources were T cells, B-cell-depleted T cells, or PBMCs; the material itself was cDNA or gDNA.

Here immunoSEQ multiplex PCR was the method, and the copy in TCRdb shows in-frame clones only, minus some. The table lists 150,000 to 200,000 clones, around nine tenths of them singletons. Grouping used clinical history reported by participants in a survey and questionnaire. V lost 11 bases to trimming and J lost 8 bases, with 25 bases between them. CDR1 is MNHNY and CDR2 is SVGAGI in the germline V gene (reference sequence). The CDR3 has 16 residues. The rearrangement links TRBV6-6 to TRBJ1-6; D may be TRBD1 (6 bases). Material: PBMCs or T cells enriched from blood (not recorded which). The TCR comes from a woman in her fifties or sixties who had recovered from COVID-19. CDR3 in amino acids: CAGSDPPQGGDSPLHF. The CDR3 DNA follows: TGTGCCGGATCCGACCCACCACAGGGTGGGGATTCACCCCTCCACTTT.